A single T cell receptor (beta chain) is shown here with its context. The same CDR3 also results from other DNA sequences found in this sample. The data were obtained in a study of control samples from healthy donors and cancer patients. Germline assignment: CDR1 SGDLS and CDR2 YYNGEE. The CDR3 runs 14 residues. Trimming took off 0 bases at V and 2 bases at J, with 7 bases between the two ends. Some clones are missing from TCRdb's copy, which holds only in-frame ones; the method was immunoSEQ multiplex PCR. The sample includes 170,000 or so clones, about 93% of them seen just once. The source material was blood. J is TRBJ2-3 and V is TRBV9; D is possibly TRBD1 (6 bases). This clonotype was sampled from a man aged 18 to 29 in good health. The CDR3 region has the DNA TGTGCCAGCAGCGTAGGACAGGACACAGATACGCAGTATTTT. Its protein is CASSVGQDTDTQYF.